A selection of T cell receptor beta chains follows, all from one sample in a study of CD8 T cells in ankylosing spondylitis. TCRdb re-called the 5' RACE reads with MiXCR, one entry per CDR3 protein. The table includes about 160,000 distinct CDR3 sequences, 8.5% to 10% detected once. The sample taken for sequencing was blood, either unsorted or a sorted T cell fraction (not recorded which). These receptors were taken from a female donor with ankylosing spondylitis or in good health (not recorded which). The CDR3 runs from the conserved cysteine through the conserved F or W. The D gene is left open where the match is weak. A clone size is listed for some rows: how often the clone was seen (once, few, many), or a class if it is expanded.

size: few
J: TRBJ2-7
V: TRBV4-3
D: NA
CDR3: CASSPYRGSYEQYF
DNA: TGCGCCAGCAGCCCGTATCGGGGTTCCTACGAGCAGTACTTC

size: NA
J: TRBJ1-2
V: TRBV3-1
D: NA
CDR3: CASSQEKQVYYGYTF
DNA: TGTGCCAGCAGCCAAGAAAAACAGGTGTACTATGGCTACACCTTC

size: NA
J: TRBJ2-5
V: TRBV9
D: NA
CDR3: CASSAPDNQETQYF
DNA: TGTGCCAGCAGCGCCCCGGACAACCAAGAGACCCAGTACTTC

size: many
J: TRBJ2-7
V: TRBV7-9
D: NA
CDR3: CASSPLSSYEQYF
DNA: TGTGCCAGCAGCCCATTGAGCTCCTACGAGCAGTACTTC

size: few
J: TRBJ2-1
V: TRBV20-1
D: NA
CDR3: CSAILLGEQFF
DNA: TGCAGTGCCATACTACTTGGTGAGCAGTTCTTC

size: NA
J: TRBJ2-1
V: TRBV7-6
D: NA
CDR3: CASSLGGGGPYNEQFF
DNA: TGTGCCAGCAGCTTAGGAGGAGGCGGGCCCTACAATGAGCAGTTCTTC

size: NA
J: TRBJ2-7
V: TRBV13
D: NA
CDR3: CASSLASSNEQYF
DNA: TGTGCCAGCAGCTTAGCCTCCTCCAACGAGCAGTACTTC

size: NA
J: TRBJ2-1
V: TRBV7-9
D: TRBD1
CDR3: CASSATGTGVYNEQFF
DNA: TGTGCCAGCAGCGCCACCGGGACAGGGGTCTACAATGAGCAGTTCTTC

size: NA
J: TRBJ2-2
V: TRBV10-3
D: NA
CDR3: CAIGSGASNTGELFF
DNA: TGTGCCATAGGCTCTGGGGCTAGCAACACCGGGGAGCTGTTTTTT

size: NA
J: TRBJ1-1
V: TRBV7-8
D: NA
CDR3: CASSLGGEGSSTEAFF
DNA: TGTGCCAGCAGCTTAGGGGGCGAGGGGTCGAGCACTGAAGCTTTCTTT

size: many
J: TRBJ2-7
V: TRBV7-2
D: TRBD2
CDR3: CASSLVGGDYYEQYF
DNA: TGTGCCAGCAGCTTAGTGGGAGGGGACTACTACGAGCAGTACTTC

size: NA
J: TRBJ2-7
V: TRBV5-1
D: NA
CDR3: CASSLGSGKNEQYF
DNA: TGCGCCAGCAGCTTGGGGTCAGGGAAAAACGAGCAGTACTTC

size: NA
J: TRBJ2-3
V: TRBV28
D: NA
CDR3: CASSRPSSGEDTQYF
DNA: TGTGCCAGCAGTCGCCCCTCTTCAGGAGAAGATACGCAGTATTTT

size: NA
J: TRBJ2-7
V: TRBV20-1
D: TRBD1
CDR3: CSALTGAIEQYF
DNA: TGCAGTGCCCTGACAGGGGCCATCGAGCAGTACTTC

size: few
J: TRBJ2-2
V: TRBV12-3/TRBV12-4
D: NA
CDR3: CASSSPGAENTGELFF
DNA: TGTGCCAGCAGTTCCCCCGGAGCGGAGAACACCGGGGAGCTGTTTTTT

size: many
J: TRBJ2-4
V: TRBV28
D: NA
CDR3: CASTLGGLPKNIQYF
DNA: TGTGCCAGCACCCTCGGGGGTCTACCCAAAAACATTCAGTACTTC

size: NA
J: TRBJ2-7
V: TRBV5-1
D: NA
CDR3: CASSFGYSYEQYF
DNA: TGCGCCAGCAGCTTCGGTTACTCCTACGAGCAGTACTTC

size: NA
J: TRBJ1-1
V: TRBV6-2/TRBV6-3
D: TRBD1
CDR3: CASSRTGIPEAFF
DNA: TGTGCCAGCAGCCGGACAGGGATCCCTGAAGCTTTCTTT

size: few
J: TRBJ1-1
V: TRBV7-9
D: TRBD1
CDR3: CASSETGLNTEAFF
DNA: TGTGCCAGCAGCGAGACAGGGCTAAACACTGAAGCTTTCTTT

size: few
J: TRBJ2-3
V: TRBV6-5
D: TRBD1
CDR3: CASSYQGAADTQYF
DNA: TGTGCCAGCAGTTACCAGGGGGCTGCAGATACGCAGTATTTT

size: many
J: TRBJ2-3
V: TRBV20-1
D: NA
CDR3: CSAQYDADTQYF
DNA: TGCAGTGCCCAATACGACGCAGATACGCAGTATTTT

size: many
J: TRBJ2-7
V: TRBV9
D: TRBD2
CDR3: CASSSGTSNEQYF
DNA: TGTGCCAGCAGCTCCGGGACTAGCAACGAGCAGTACTTC

size: many
J: TRBJ1-1
V: TRBV4-3
D: NA
CDR3: CASSQGTMNTEAFF
DNA: TGCGCCAGCAGCCAAGGGACCATGAACACTGAAGCTTTCTTT

size: few
J: TRBJ2-7
V: TRBV24-1
D: NA
CDR3: CATSIGAGIHEQYF
DNA: TGTGCCACCTCAATTGGGGCAGGGATCCACGAGCAGTACTTC

size: many
J: TRBJ2-7
V: TRBV12-3/TRBV12-4
D: TRBD1
CDR3: CASSFGTGGGYEQYF
DNA: TGTGCCAGCAGTTTCGGGACAGGAGGGGGATACGAGCAGTACTTC

size: many
J: TRBJ1-1
V: TRBV7-8
D: NA
CDR3: CASSLGGGIGTEAFF
DNA: TGTGCCAGCAGCTTAGGAGGGGGAATTGGAACTGAAGCTTTCTTT

size: few
J: TRBJ2-1
V: TRBV9
D: NA
CDR3: CASSVVALANEQFF
DNA: TGTGCCAGCAGCGTAGTAGCGCTGGCCAATGAGCAGTTCTTC

size: many
J: TRBJ2-3
V: TRBV7-9
D: NA
CDR3: CASRTGATDTQYF
DNA: TGTGCCAGCAGAACGGGGGCCACAGATACGCAGTATTTT

size: NA
J: TRBJ2-5
V: TRBV12-3/TRBV12-4
D: TRBD2
CDR3: CASSSRPRERSQETQYF
DNA: TGTGCCAGCAGTTCACGGCCGCGGGAGCGGTCCCAAGAGACCCAGTACTTC

size: few
J: TRBJ2-3
V: TRBV7-9
D: TRBD2
CDR3: CASELAGEVDTQYF
DNA: TGTGCCTCAGAGCTAGCGGGAGAAGTAGATACGCAGTATTTT

size: NA
J: TRBJ2-2
V: TRBV12-3/TRBV12-4
D: NA
CDR3: CASSSGGGAGGELFF
DNA: TGTGCCAGCAGCTCAGGAGGGGGCGCGGGCGGGGAGCTGTTTTTT

size: NA
J: TRBJ2-3
V: TRBV6-5
D: NA
CDR3: CASSYGSTTDTQYF
DNA: TGTGCCAGCAGTTACGGGTCCACGACAGATACGCAGTATTTT

size: NA
J: TRBJ2-3
V: TRBV6-1
D: TRBD2
CDR3: CASSPGLARTDTQYF
DNA: TGTGCCAGCAGTCCGGGACTAGCACGCACAGATACGCAGTATTTT

size: few
J: TRBJ2-7
V: TRBV20-1
D: TRBD2
CDR3: CSAESGRALYEQYF
DNA: TGCAGTGCGGAGAGCGGGAGGGCCCTCTACGAGCAGTACTTC

size: many
J: TRBJ1-1
V: TRBV4-3
D: NA
CDR3: CASSQGKTEAFF
DNA: TGCGCCAGCAGCCAAGGGAAAACTGAAGCTTTCTTT

size: many
J: TRBJ2-1
V: TRBV15
D: NA
CDR3: CATSSGKGYEQFF
DNA: TGTGCCACCAGCAGTGGGAAGGGCTATGAGCAGTTCTTC

size: NA
J: TRBJ2-1
V: TRBV20-1
D: NA
CDR3: CSARGLDFNEQFF
DNA: TGCAGTGCTAGAGGACTAGACTTCAATGAGCAGTTCTTC

size: many
J: TRBJ2-1
V: TRBV9
D: TRBD2
CDR3: CASSPLAGSSYNEQFF
DNA: TGTGCCAGCAGCCCCCTAGCGGGAAGCTCCTACAATGAGCAGTTCTTC

size: few
J: TRBJ2-3
V: TRBV12-3/TRBV12-4
D: TRBD1
CDR3: CASSFFLGQGPDTQYF
DNA: TGTGCCAGCAGTTTTTTTCTCGGACAGGGACCAGATACGCAGTATTTT

size: NA
J: TRBJ2-7
V: TRBV6-2/TRBV6-3
D: TRBD2
CDR3: CASSGFLAEEHSYEQYF
DNA: TGTGCCAGCAGCGGATTTCTAGCGGAGGAACACTCCTACGAGCAGTACTTC

size: few
J: TRBJ1-1
V: TRBV2
D: TRBD1
CDR3: CASRQGTNTEAFF
DNA: TGTGCCAGCCGACAGGGGACGAACACTGAAGCTTTCTTT

size: NA
J: TRBJ2-1
V: TRBV4-1
D: NA
CDR3: CASSQAPVTYNEQFF
DNA: TGCGCCAGCAGCCAAGCCCCCGTGACCTACAATGAGCAGTTCTTC

size: NA
J: TRBJ1-1
V: TRBV5-1
D: NA
CDR3: CASSSWTGTKTEAFF
DNA: TGCGCCAGCAGCTCGTGGACCGGGACGAAGACTGAAGCTTTCTTT

size: NA
J: TRBJ2-7
V: TRBV30
D: NA
CDR3: CAWSGPDTAYEQYF
DNA: TGTGCCTGGAGTGGCCCGGACACAGCCTACGAGCAGTACTTC

size: NA
J: TRBJ1-5
V: TRBV15
D: NA
CDR3: CATSRERNQPQHF
DNA: TGTGCCACCAGCAGAGAACGGAATCAGCCCCAGCATTTT

size: NA
J: TRBJ1-4
V: TRBV6-1
D: NA
CDR3: CASSLWDHPLGNEKLFF
DNA: TGTGCCAGCAGTCTGTGGGACCATCCTTTGGGGAATGAAAAACTGTTTTTT

size: few
J: TRBJ2-5
V: TRBV6-6
D: NA
CDR3: CASSYKETQYF
DNA: TGTGCCAGCAGTTACAAAGAGACCCAGTACTTC